This TCR beta chain was sequenced during a study of regulatory T cells in long-lasting Graves disease. At the level of the study: Graves' disease counted as persistent after over 5 years of antithyroid drugs with positive TSH receptor antibodies.

The time point denotes: persistent/refractory GD, antithyroid drugs over 5 years with positive TRAb. RNA from PBMCs was the source of the TCR library. Graves' disease was diagnosed by American Thyroid Association guidelines. A word on this clonotype: Antigen unknown.

Study conclusions and caveats: Newly diagnosed Graves' patients exceeded persistent ones in TCR diversity.

To make TCR beta libraries, researchers used iRepertoire HTBI primers and Arm-PCR of CDR3 regions. TCRdb itself ran the multiplex PCR reads through MiXCR, one entry per CDR3 protein. Of roughly 400,000 distinct CDR3 sequences listed, around 23% were seen once; the top ten hold approximately 14%. The clonotype comes from a female donor with Graves disease. The sequences come from peripheral blood mononuclear cells (PBMCs), collected when the disease was refractory, from a patient treated with antithyroid drugs.

DNA of the CDR3: TGTGCCAGCAGCCGACTGACAGGGAGCAATTCACCCCTCCACTTT. Amino acids: CASSRLTGSNSPLHF. The V gene is TRBV7-8, the J gene TRBJ1-6, with 7 bases matching TRBD1. The CDR3 has 15 residues. The ends lost 5 bases at V and 7 bases at J; junction bases unmatched: 8. The germline CDR1 and CDR2 sequences are SGHVS and FQNEAQ.